This T cell receptor (beta chain) was captured by sequencing in a study of CD8 T cells in ankylosing spondylitis. This clonotype was seen ten or more times. V shed 2 bases, J shed 0 bases, and the junction held 6 bases outside the gene matches. CDR1 and CDR2 (germline): LGHDT, YNNKEL (reference sequence). The CDR3 loop spans 17 amino acids. As the method for making TCR beta libraries, quantitative 5'-RACE with molecular barcodes was used. Using its own MiXCR run on the 5' RACE reads, TCRdb lists one record per CDR3 protein. The sample yields 200,000 to 250,000 distinct CDR3 sequences, about 10% seen once.

Material for sequencing was blood, either unsorted or a sorted T cell fraction (not recorded which). The V gene is TRBV3-1, the J gene TRBJ2-3; TRBD2 matches 9 bases. This TCR derives from a male donor with ankylosing spondylitis or in good health (not recorded which). The CDR3 DNA reads as TGTGCCAGCAGCCAATTCTTTAGCGGGGGTAGCACAGATACGCAGTATTTT. Translated: CASSQFFSGGSTDTQYF.